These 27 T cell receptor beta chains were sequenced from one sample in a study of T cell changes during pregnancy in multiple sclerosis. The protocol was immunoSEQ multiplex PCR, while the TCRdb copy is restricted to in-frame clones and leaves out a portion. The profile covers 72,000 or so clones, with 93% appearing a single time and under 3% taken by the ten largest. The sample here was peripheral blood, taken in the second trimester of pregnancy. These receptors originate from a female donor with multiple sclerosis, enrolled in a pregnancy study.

CDR3 sequence (DNA): TGTGCCTGGAGTCAACCGGGCTTAGCGCCCTACGAGCAGTACTTC. Its protein is CAWSQPGLAPYEQYF. The V call is TRBV30, the J call TRBJ2-7; a weak D match, TRBD2 (5 bases). V shed 2 bases and J shed 2 bases, with 16 bases lying between them. This CDR3 spans 15 amino acids. Germline V gives CDR1 GTSNPN, CDR2 SVGIG (reference sequence).

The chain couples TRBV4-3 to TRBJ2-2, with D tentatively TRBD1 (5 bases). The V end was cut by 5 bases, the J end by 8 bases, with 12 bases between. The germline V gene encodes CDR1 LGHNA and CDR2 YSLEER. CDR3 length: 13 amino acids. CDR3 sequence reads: CASSFAGQGELFF. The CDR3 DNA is TGCGCCAGCAGCTTTGCAGGGCAAGGGGAGCTGTTTTTT.

The CDR3 spells CASSSYYEQYF. The CDR3 coding sequence is TGTGCCAGCAGCTCCTACTACGAGCAGTACTTC. The V and J genes are TRBV6-5 and TRBJ2-7, with no clear D. The V end was cut by 6 bases, the J end by 3 bases, with 6 bases between. CDR3 length: 11 residues. Germline V gene sequence: CDR1 MNHEY, CDR2 SVGAGI.

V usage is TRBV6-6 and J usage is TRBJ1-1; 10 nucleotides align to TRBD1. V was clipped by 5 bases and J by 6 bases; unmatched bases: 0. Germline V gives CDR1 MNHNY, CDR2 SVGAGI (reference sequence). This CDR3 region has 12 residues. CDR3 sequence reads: CASSDRGPEAFF. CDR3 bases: TGTGCCAGCAGTGACAGGGGGCCTGAAGCTTTCTTT.

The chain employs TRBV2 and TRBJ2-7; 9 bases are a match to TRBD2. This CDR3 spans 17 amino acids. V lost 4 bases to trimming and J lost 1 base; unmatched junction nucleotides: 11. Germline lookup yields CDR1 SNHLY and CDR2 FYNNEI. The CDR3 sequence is CASSGGGRASLSYEQYF. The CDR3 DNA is TGTGCCAGCAGTGGTGGCGGGAGGGCATCATTATCCTACGAGCAGTACTTC.

Here the CDR3 DNA reads TGTGCAGAGAGCGGGGACCAGAGGGATCAGCCCCAGCATTTT. Protein sequence: CAESGDQRDQPQHF. V and J are TRBV7-7 and TRBJ1-5, with D perhaps matching TRBD1 (5 bases). The CDR3 runs to 14 residues. Germline CDR1 is SSHAT and CDR2 is FNYEAQ (reference sequence).

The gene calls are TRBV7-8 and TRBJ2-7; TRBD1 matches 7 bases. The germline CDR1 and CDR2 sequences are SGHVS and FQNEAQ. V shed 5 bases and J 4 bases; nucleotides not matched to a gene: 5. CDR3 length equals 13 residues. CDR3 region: CASSPGQLYEQYF. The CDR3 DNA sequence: TGTGCCAGCAGCCCGGGACAGTTGTACGAGCAGTACTTC.

CDR3 region: CASSLGRVHTEAFF. For the CDR3, the DNA is TGTGCCAGCAGCTTGGGGAGGGTTCACACTGAAGCTTTCTTT. The chain links TRBV11-1 to TRBJ1-1; D gene unclear. This CDR3 is 14 amino acids long. Germline V gene sequence: CDR1 SGHAT, CDR2 FQDESV (reference sequence). The ends were cut back, 3 bases at V and 3 bases at J, with 11 bases in the middle.

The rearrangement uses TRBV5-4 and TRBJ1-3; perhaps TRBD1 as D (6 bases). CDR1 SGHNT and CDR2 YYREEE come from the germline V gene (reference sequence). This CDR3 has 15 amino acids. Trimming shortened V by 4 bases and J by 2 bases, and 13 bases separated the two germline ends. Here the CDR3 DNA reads TGTGCCAGCAGCCCCGTGGGGGCGCCTGGAAACACCATATATTTT. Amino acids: CASSPVGAPGNTIYF. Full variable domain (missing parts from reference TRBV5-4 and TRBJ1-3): ETGVTQSPTHLIKTRGQQVTLRCSSQSGHNTVSWYQQALGQGPQFIFQYYREEENGRGNFPPRFSGLQFPNYSSELNVNALELDDSALYLCASSPVGAPGNTIYFGEGSWLTVV.

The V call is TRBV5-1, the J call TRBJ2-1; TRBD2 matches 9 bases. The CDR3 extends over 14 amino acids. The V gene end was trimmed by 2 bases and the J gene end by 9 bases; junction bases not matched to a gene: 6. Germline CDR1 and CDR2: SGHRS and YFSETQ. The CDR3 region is CASSLRLAGLEQFF. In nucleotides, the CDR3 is TGCGCCAGCAGCTTAAGGCTAGCGGGGCTTGAGCAGTTCTTC.

The CDR3 protein is CASSESRGAVGELFF. CDR3 coding DNA: TGCGCCAGCAGTGAGTCGCGGGGGGCGGTCGGGGAGCTGTTTTTT. This chain joins TRBV10-2 and TRBJ2-2, with 8 bases lining up with TRBD2. This CDR3 has 15 amino acids. V gave up 0 bases and J gave up 7 bases; unmatched junction bases: 4. Germline V gene lookup returns CDR1 WSHSY and CDR2 SAAADI.

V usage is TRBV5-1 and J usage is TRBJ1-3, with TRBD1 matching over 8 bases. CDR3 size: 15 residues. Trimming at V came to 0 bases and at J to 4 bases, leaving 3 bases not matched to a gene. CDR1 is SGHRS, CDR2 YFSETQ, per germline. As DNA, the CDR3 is TGCGCCAGCAGCTTGGGGACAGGGAACGGAAACACCATATATTTT. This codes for CASSLGTGNGNTIYF.

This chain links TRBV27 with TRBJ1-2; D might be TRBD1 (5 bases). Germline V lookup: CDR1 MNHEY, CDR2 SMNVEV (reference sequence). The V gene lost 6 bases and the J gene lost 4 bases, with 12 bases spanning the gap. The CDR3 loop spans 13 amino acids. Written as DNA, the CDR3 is TGTGCCAGCAGACCCCAGGGTTCCTATGGCTACACCTTC. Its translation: CASRPQGSYGYTF.

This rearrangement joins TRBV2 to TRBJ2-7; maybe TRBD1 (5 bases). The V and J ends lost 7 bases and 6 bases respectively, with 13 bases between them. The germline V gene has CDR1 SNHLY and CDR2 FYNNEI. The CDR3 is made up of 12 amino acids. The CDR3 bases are TGTGCCAGCAACCTAGGGGTTGGCGAGCAGTACTTC. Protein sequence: CASNLGVGEQYF.

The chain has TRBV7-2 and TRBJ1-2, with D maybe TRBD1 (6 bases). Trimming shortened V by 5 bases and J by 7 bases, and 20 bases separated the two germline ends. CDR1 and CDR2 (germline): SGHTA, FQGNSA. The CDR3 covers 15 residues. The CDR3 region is CASSPGRGSYFGYTF. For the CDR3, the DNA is TGTGCCAGCAGCCCAGGCAGGGGCTCCTATTTTGGCTACACCTTC.

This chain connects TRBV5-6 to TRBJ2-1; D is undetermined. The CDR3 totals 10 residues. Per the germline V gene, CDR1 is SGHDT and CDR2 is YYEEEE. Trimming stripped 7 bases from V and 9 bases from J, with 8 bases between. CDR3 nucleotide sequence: TGTGCCAGCCGCGGAAGTGAGCAGTTCTTC. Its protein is CASRGSEQFF.

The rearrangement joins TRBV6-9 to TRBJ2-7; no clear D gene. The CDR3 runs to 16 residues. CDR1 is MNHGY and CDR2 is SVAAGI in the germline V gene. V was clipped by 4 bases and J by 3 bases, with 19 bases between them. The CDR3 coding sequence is TGTGCCAGCAGTTCTACAGAATTAGACCAGAACTACGAGCAGTACTTC. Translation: CASSSTELDQNYEQYF.

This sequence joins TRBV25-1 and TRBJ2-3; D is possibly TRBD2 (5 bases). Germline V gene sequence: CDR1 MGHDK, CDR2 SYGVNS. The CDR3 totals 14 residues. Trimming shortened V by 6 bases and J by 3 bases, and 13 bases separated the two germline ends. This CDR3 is CASRSRAKTDTQYF. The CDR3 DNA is TGTGCCAGCAGGTCGAGGGCCAAGACAGATACGCAGTATTTT. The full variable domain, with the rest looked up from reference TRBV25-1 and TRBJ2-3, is EADIYQTPRYLVIGTGKKITLECSQTMGHDKMYWYQQDPGMELHLIHYSYGVNSTEKGDLSSESTVSRIRTEHFPLTLESARPSHTSQYLCASRSRAKTDTQYFGPGTRLTVL.

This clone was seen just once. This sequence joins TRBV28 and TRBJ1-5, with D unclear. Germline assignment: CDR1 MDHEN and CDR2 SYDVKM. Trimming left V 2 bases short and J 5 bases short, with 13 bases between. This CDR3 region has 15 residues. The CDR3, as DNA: TGTGCCAGCAGTTTACCCCCCTTGGCTGATCAGCCCCAGCATTTT. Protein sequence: CASSLPPLADQPQHF.

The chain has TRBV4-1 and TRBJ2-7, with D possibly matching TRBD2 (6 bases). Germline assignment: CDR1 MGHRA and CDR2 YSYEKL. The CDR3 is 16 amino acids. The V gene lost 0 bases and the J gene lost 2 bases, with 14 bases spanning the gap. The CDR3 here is CASSQEAIAATYEQYF. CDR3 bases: TGCGCCAGCAGCCAAGAAGCGATAGCGGCCACCTACGAGCAGTACTTC.

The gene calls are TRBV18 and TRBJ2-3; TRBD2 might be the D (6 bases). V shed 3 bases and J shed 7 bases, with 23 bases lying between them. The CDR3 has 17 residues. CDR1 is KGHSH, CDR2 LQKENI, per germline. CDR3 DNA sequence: TGTGCCAGCTCACCTCCAATTACAGCGGGCGGCGATAATACGCAGTATTTT. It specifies CASSPPITAGGDNTQYF.

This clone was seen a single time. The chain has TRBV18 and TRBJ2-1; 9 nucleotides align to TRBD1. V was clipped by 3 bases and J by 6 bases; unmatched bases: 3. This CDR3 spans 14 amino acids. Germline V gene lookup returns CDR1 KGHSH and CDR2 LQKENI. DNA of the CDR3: TGTGCCAGCTCACCCATGACAGGGGGCAATGAGCAGTTCTTC. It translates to CASSPMTGGNEQFF.

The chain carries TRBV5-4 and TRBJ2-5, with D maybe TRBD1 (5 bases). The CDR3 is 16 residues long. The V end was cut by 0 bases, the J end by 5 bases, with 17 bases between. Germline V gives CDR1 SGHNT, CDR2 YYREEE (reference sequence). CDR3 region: CASSLGGQYQAETQYF. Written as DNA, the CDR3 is TGTGCCAGCAGCTTGGGGGGCCAGTACCAGGCCGAGACCCAGTACTTC.

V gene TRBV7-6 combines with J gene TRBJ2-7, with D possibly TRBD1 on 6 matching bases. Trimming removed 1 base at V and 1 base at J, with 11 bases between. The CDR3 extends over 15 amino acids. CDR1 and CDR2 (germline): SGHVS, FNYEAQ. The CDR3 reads CASSLEGRGSYEQYF. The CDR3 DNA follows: TGTGCCAGCAGCTTAGAGGGCAGGGGATCCTACGAGCAGTACTTC.

The DNA of the CDR3 is TGTGCCAGCAGCCCACAGGGGGGCGGGGAGACCCAGTACTTC. Translation: CASSPQGGGETQYF. J is TRBJ2-5 and V is TRBV13; 8 positions agree with TRBD1. The V gene's germline CDR1 is PRHDT and CDR2 FYEKMQ (reference sequence). V was clipped by 5 bases and J by 5 bases; unmatched bases: 7. The length of the CDR3 is 14 residues.

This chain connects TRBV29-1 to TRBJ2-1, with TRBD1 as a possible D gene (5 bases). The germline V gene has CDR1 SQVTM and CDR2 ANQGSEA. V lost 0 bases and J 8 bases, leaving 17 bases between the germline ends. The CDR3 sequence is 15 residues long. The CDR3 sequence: CSVEESRAVLDEQFF. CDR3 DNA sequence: TGCAGCGTTGAAGAATCCAGGGCAGTGCTCGATGAGCAGTTCTTC.

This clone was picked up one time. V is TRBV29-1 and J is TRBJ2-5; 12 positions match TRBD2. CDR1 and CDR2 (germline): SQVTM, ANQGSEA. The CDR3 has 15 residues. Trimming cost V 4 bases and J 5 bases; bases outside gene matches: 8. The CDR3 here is CSVALLAGGRETQYF. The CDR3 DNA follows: TGCAGCGTTGCTCTTCTAGCGGGGGGGCGGGAGACCCAGTACTTC.